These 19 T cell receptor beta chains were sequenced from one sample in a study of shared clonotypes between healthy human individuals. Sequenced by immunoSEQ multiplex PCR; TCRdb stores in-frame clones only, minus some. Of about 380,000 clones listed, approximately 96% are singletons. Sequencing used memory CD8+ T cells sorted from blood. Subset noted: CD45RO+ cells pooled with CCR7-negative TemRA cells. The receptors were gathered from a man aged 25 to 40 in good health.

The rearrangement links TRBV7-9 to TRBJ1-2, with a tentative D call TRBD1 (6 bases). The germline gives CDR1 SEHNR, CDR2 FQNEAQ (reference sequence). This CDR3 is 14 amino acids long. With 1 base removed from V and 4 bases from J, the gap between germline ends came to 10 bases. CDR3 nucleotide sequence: TGTGCCAGCAGCTTAGGGCAGGGGATCTATGGCTACACCTTC. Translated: CASSLGQGIYGYTF.

Here the CDR3 DNA reads TGTGCCAGCAGCTTAGTGTATCGGGACAGGGGAAGCGGGGAGCTGTTTTTT. Protein product: CASSLVYRDRGSGELFF. The rearrangement links TRBV7-2 to TRBJ2-2, with 10 nucleotides matching TRBD1. With 1 base clipped from V and 7 bases from J, the junction kept 9 bases outside the gene matches. CDR3 length equals 17 residues. CDR1 is SGHTA, CDR2 FQGNSA, per germline. Full variable domain (rest looked up from reference TRBV7-2 and TRBJ2-2): GAGVSQSPSNKVTEKGKDVELRCDPISGHTALYWYRQSLGQGLEFLIYFQGNSAPDKSGLPSDRFSAERTGGSVSTLTIQRTQQEDSAVYLCASSLVYRDRGSGELFFGEGSRLTVL.

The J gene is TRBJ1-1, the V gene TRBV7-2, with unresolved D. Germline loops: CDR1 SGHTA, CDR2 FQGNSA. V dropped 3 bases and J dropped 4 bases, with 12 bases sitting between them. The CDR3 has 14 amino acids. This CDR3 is CASSFERGSTEAFF. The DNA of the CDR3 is TGTGCCAGCAGCTTCGAGAGAGGTTCCACTGAAGCTTTCTTT.

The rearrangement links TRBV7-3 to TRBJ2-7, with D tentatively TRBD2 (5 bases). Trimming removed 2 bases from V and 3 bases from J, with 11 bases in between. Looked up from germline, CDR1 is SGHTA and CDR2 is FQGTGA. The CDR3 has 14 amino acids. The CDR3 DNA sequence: TGTGCCAGCAGCTTAGGCCCTCGGGGCTACGAGCAGTACTTC. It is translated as CASSLGPRGYEQYF.

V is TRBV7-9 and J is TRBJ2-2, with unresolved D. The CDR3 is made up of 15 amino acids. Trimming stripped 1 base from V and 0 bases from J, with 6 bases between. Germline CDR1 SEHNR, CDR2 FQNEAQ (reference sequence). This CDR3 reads CASSLGPPNTGELFF. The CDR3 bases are TGTGCCAGCAGCTTAGGGCCCCCGAACACCGGGGAGCTGTTTTTT.

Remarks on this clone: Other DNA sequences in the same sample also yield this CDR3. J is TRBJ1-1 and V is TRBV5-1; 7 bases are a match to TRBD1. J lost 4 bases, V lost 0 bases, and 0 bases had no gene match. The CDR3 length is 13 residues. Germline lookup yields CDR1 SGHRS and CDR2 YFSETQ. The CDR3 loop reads CASSLDRGTEAFF. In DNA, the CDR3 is TGCGCCAGCAGCTTGGACAGGGGCACTGAAGCTTTCTTT.

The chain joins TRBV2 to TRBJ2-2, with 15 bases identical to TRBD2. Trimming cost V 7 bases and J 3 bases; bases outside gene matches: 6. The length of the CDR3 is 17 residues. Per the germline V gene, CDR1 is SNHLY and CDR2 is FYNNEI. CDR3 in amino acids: CASKGLAGGGDTGELFF. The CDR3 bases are TGTGCCAGCAAGGGACTAGCGGGAGGCGGGGACACCGGGGAGCTGTTTTTT.

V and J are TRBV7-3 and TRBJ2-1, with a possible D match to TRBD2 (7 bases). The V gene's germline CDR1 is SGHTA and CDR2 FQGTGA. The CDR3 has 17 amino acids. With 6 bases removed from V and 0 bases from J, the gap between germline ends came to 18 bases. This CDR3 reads CASRSFGGRGSYNEQFF. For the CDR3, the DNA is TGTGCCAGCAGGTCTTTCGGGGGGCGCGGCTCCTACAATGAGCAGTTCTTC.

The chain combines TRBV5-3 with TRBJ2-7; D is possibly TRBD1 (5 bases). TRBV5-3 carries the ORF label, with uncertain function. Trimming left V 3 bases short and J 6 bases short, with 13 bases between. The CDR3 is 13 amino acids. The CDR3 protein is CARSSGRGGEQYF. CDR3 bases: TGTGCCAGAAGCTCCGGAAGGGGTGGCGAGCAGTACTTC.

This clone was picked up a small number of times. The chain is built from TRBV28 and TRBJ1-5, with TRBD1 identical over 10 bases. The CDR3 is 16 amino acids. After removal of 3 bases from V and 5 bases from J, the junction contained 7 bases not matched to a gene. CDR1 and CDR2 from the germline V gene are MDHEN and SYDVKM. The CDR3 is CASSFQTGGYDQPQHF. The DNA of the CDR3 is TGTGCCAGCAGTTTCCAGACAGGGGGCTATGATCAGCCCCAGCATTTT. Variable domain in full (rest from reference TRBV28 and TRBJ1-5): DVKVTQSSRYLVKRTGEKVFLECVQDMDHENMFWYRQDPGLGLRLIYFSYDVKMKEKGDIPEGYSVSREKKERFSLILESASTNQTSMYLCASSFQTGGYDQPQHFGDGTRLSIL.

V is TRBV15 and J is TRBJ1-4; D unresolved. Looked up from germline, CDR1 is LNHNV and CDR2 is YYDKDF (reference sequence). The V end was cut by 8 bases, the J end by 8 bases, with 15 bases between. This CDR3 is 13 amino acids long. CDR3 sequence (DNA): TGTGCCACCGGAGACCCGGCGGTGGAAAAACTGTTTTTT. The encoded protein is CATGDPAVEKLFF.

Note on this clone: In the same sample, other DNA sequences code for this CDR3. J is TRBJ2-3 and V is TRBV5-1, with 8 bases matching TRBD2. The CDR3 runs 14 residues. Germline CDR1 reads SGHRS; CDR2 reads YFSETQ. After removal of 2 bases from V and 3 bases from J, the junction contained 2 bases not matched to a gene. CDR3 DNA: TGCGCCAGCAGCTTAGAGCGGGGGACAGATACGCAGTATTTT. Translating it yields CASSLERGTDTQYF.

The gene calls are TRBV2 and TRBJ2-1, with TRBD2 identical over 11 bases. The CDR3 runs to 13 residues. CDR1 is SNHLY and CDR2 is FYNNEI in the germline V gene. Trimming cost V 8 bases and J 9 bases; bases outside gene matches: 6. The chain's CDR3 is CASELAGVGEQFF. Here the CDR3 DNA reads TGTGCCAGCGAACTAGCGGGAGTAGGTGAGCAGTTCTTC.

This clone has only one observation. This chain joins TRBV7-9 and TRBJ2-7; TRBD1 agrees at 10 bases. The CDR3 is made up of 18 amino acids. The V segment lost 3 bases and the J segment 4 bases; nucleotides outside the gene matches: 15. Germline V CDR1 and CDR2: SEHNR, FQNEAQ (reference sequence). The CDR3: CASSLDRGSPLLFYEQYF. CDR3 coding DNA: TGTGCCAGCAGCTTGGACAGGGGGAGTCCTCTTTTGTTTTACGAGCAGTACTTC.

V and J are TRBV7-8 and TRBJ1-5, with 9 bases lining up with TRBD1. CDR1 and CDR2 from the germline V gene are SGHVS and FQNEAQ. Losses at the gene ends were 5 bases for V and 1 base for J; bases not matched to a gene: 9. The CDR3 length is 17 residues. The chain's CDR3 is CASSEAAQGASNQPQHF. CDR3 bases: TGTGCCAGCAGCGAAGCCGCACAGGGGGCAAGCAATCAGCCCCAGCATTTT.

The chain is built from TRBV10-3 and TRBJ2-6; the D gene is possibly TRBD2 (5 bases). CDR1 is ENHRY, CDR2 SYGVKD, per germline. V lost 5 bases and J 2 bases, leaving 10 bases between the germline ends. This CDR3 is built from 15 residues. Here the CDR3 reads CAISTTRTGANVLTF. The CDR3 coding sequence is TGTGCCATCAGTACCACTAGGACTGGGGCCAACGTCCTGACTTTC.

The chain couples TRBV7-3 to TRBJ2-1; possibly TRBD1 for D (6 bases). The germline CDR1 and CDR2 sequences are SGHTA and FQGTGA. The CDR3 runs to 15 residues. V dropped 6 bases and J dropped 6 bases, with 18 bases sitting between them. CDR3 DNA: TGTGCCAGCAGGGGGGCCGGACCGACGGTCAATGAGCAGTTCTTC. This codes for CASRGAGPTVNEQFF.

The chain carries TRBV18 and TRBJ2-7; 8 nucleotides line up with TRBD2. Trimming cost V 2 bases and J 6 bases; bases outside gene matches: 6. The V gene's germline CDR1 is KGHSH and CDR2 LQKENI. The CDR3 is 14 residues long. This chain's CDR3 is CASSPYGRAGEQYF. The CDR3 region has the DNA TGTGCCAGCTCACCATACGGGAGGGCGGGCGAGCAGTACTTC.

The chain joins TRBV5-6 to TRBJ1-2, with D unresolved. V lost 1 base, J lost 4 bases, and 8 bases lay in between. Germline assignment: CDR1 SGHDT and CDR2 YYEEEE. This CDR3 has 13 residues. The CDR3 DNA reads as TGTGCCAGCAGCTTGTACGGTCGCTATGGCTACACCTTC. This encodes CASSLYGRYGYTF.